These 13 T cell receptor beta chains came from one sample sequenced in a study of blood T cell repertoires in COVID-19. The protocol was immunoSEQ multiplex PCR, while the TCRdb copy is restricted to in-frame clones and leaves out a portion. Among about 240,000 clones listed, 80% to 95% were seen once. Sequences were obtained from peripheral blood. These receptors came from a young man with COVID-19, enrolled during active disease.

This chain links TRBV3-1 (or the pseudogene TRBV3-2) with TRBJ2-1; tentatively, D is TRBD2 (6 bases). CDR3 length: 16 residues. V was pared by 0 bases and J by 3 bases, with 12 bases between. Germline V gene sequence: CDR1 LGHDT, CDR2 YNNKEL (reference sequence). In DNA form, the CDR3 reads TGTGCCAGCAGCCAAGATGGGGAGGCTAGCTACAATGAGCAGTTCTTC. Translation: CASSQDGEASYNEQFF.

The sample holds one count of this clone. The chain carries TRBV5-1 and TRBJ2-3; TRBD1 matches 8 bases. The CDR3 length is 14 residues. Germline CDR1 SGHRS, CDR2 YFSETQ. V was clipped by 5 bases and J by 8 bases; unmatched bases: 10. The DNA of the CDR3 is TGCGCCAGCAGAGAGGACAGGGAAGAGGGTACGCAGTATTTT. This sequence encodes CASREDREEGTQYF.

This clone was recorded once. The chain has TRBV27 and TRBJ1-4, with no clear D. CDR1 and CDR2 from the germline V gene are MNHEY and SMNVEV (reference sequence). The CDR3 contains 15 residues. With 0 bases removed from V and 0 bases from J, the gap between germline ends came to 5 bases. In nucleotides, the CDR3 is TGTGCCAGCAGTTTATCCGTCGCAACTAATGAAAAACTGTTTTTT. Translation: CASSLSVATNEKLFF.

As concerns this clone: An end of the junction does not agree with germline; a read error may underlie this. The chain carries TRBV6-5 and TRBJ1-5; D is uncertain. This CDR3 has 14 residues. The V gene's germline CDR1 is MNHEY and CDR2 SVGAGI. The CDR3 region is CASNRMGSHQPQHF. The CDR3 DNA is TGTGCCAGCAATAGGATGGGTAGCCATCAGCCCCAGCATTTT.

The gene calls are TRBV6-2 or TRBV6-3 and TRBJ1-6; 7 bases line up with TRBD1. Germline values: CDR1 MNHEY, CDR2 SVGEGT. The junction had 4 bases not matched to a gene; V was cut back by 5 bases and J by 9 bases. The CDR3 has 13 amino acids. The CDR3, as DNA: TGTGCCAGCAGTCCAGCAGGGGGTTCACCCCTCCACTTT. The encoded protein is CASSPAGGSPLHF.

The chain couples TRBV5-1 to TRBJ1-3; D ambiguous. Germline CDR1 and CDR2: SGHRS and YFSETQ. Trimming took 2 bases from V and 1 from J, leaving 10 bases between them. The CDR3 contains 15 residues. The DNA for the CDR3 is TGCGCCAGCAGCTTTTCGGGGATATCTGGAAACACCATATATTTT. Its translation: CASSFSGISGNTIYF. Together with reference TRBV5-1 and TRBJ1-3, the CDR3 gives the full variable domain: KAGVTQTPRYLIKTRGQQVTLSCSPISGHRSVSWYQQTPGQGLQFLFEYFSETQRNKGNFPGRFSGRQFSNSRSEMNVSTLELGDSALYLCASSFSGISGNTIYFGEGSWLTVV.

The chain joins TRBV15 to TRBJ2-7; weak D call: TRBD2 (5 bases). The length of the CDR3 is 14 residues. Germline loops: CDR1 LNHNV, CDR2 YYDKDF (reference sequence). The V end lost 0 bases, the J end lost 2 bases, and 8 bases lay between the germline ends. The CDR3 here is CATSRDGLPYEQYF. Here the CDR3 DNA reads TGTGCCACCAGCAGAGACGGACTTCCCTACGAGCAGTACTTC.

The V call is TRBV2, the J call TRBJ2-3; 7 bases are a match to TRBD1. From germline, CDR1 is SNHLY and CDR2 FYNNEI. With 6 bases clipped from V and 2 bases from J, the junction kept 8 bases outside the gene matches. The CDR3 has 15 amino acids. In nucleotides, the CDR3 is TGTGCCAGCAGGGAACAGGGGCCTACCACAGATACGCAGTATTTT. This codes for CASREQGPTTDTQYF.

The chain has TRBV7-9 and TRBJ2-1; 9 bases fit TRBD1. There are 16 residues in the CDR3. After removal of 5 bases from V and 12 bases from J, the junction contained 17 bases not matched to a gene. Germline V gene data show CDR1 as SEHNR and CDR2 as FQNEAQ (reference sequence). The CDR3 DNA sequence: TGTGCCAGCAGCCGAGGACAGGGGACTCGCATTGAGTCGCAGTTCTTC. Its translation is CASSRGQGTRIESQFF.

Only one count was recorded for this clone. The genes are TRBV27 and TRBJ2-7; TRBD1 might be the D (5 bases). Trimming removed 3 bases at V and 5 bases at J, with 14 bases between. Germline V lookup: CDR1 MNHEY, CDR2 SMNVEV (reference sequence). The CDR3 sequence is 14 residues long. This CDR3 is CASSFRQGVDEQYF. The CDR3, as DNA: TGTGCCAGCAGTTTCCGGCAGGGTGTTGACGAGCAGTACTTC.

V gene TRBV4-1 combines with J gene TRBJ2-5; D may be TRBD2 (5 bases). The V end was cut by 4 bases, the J end by 1 base, with 10 bases between. This CDR3 region has 14 residues. Germline V gene data show CDR1 as MGHRA and CDR2 as YSYEKL. The DNA of the CDR3 is TGCGCCAGCAGCCTACCGGGGTCCCAAGAGACCCAGTACTTC. Translated, it gives CASSLPGSQETQYF.

The chain couples TRBV6-1 to TRBJ1-5, with TRBD1 identical over 8 bases. This CDR3 contains 17 residues. Germline assignment: CDR1 MNHNS and CDR2 SASEGT. Germline trimming cut 2 bases from V and 2 bases from J; bases unmatched to any gene: 8. CDR3 DNA: TGTGCCAGCAGTGAATTTTGGGGGACAGGAGGCAATCAGCCCCAGCATTTT. This gives the protein CASSEFWGTGGNQPQHF.

This sequence joins TRBV5-1 and TRBJ1-6; the match to TRBD1 covers 7 bases. There are 13 residues in the CDR3. Germline CDR1 and CDR2: SGHRS and YFSETQ. Losses at the gene ends were 4 bases for V and 10 bases for J; bases not matched to a gene: 5. The CDR3 sequence is CASSPQGESPLHF. In DNA, the CDR3 is TGCGCCAGCAGCCCCCAGGGGGAATCACCCCTCCACTTT.